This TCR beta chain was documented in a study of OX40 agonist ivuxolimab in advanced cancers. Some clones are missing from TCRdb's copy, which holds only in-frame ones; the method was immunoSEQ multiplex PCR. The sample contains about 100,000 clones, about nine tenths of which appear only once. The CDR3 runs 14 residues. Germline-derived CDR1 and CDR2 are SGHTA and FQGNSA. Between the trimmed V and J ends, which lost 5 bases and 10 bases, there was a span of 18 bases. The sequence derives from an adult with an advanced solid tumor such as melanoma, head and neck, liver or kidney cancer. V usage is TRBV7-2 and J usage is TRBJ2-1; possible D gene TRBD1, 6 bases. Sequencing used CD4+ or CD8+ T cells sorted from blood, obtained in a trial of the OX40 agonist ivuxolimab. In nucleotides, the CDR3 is TGTGCCAGCAGCCACAGGGCCTTAAGGAAGGAGCAGTTCTTC. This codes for CASSHRALRKEQFF.